This TCR beta chain emerged from a study of tumor-infiltrating lymphocytes in localized non-small cell lung cancer. Turning to the study itself: From each patient, both tumor and uninvolved lung, non-adjacent to tumor, were sampled. General observations from the study: Available tissue quantity limited TCR sequencing to a patient subset. Tumors had more T cell infiltration than uninvolved lung, per TCRbeta sequencing and CD3 counts. Different pieces of the same tissue were used for each assay.

Clones were read by immunoSEQ multiplex PCR, and TCRdb kept only the in-frame ones, dropping some. Of 11,000 or so clones in the sample, 70% to 90% were seen once. The CDR3 runs to 15 residues. The V and J ends lost 3 bases and 8 bases respectively, with 17 bases between them. The germline V gene encodes CDR1 SGDLS and CDR2 YYNGEE. In regard to this clone: Its antigen is as yet unknown.

The sequenced sample consisted of uninvolved lung tissue not adjacent to the tumor. The V gene is TRBV9, the J gene TRBJ1-4; possibly TRBD1 for D (5 bases). The receptor was isolated from a human donor with non-small cell lung cancer. The CDR3 is CASSGGLIPSEKLFF. CDR3 in DNA: TGTGCCAGCAGCGGGGGACTGATCCCCAGCGAAAAACTGTTTTTT.